The entry below describes one T cell receptor beta chain. Antigen: not known. The sample comes from a study of identical twins. Notes on the study in general: With abundant cord blood beta clonotypes, insertions were fewer; memory repertoires showed no such pattern.

In TCRdb, the 5' RACE reads were re-called with MiXCR into one record per CDR3 protein. Among 1,800,000 or so distinct CDR3 sequences listed, under 35% were seen once. Trimming removed 1 base from V and 3 bases from J; junction bases left unmatched: 2. In germline, CDR1 is LGHNA, CDR2 YNFKEQ. The CDR3 is 14 amino acids. This sequence was found in a newborn girl in good health. V usage is TRBV4-2 and J usage is TRBJ1-1, with 7 bases lining up with TRBD1. What was sequenced was cord blood. The CDR3 here is CASSQAQGHTEAFF. DNA for the CDR3: TGTGCCAGCAGCCAAGCACAGGGGCACACTGAAGCTTTCTTT.